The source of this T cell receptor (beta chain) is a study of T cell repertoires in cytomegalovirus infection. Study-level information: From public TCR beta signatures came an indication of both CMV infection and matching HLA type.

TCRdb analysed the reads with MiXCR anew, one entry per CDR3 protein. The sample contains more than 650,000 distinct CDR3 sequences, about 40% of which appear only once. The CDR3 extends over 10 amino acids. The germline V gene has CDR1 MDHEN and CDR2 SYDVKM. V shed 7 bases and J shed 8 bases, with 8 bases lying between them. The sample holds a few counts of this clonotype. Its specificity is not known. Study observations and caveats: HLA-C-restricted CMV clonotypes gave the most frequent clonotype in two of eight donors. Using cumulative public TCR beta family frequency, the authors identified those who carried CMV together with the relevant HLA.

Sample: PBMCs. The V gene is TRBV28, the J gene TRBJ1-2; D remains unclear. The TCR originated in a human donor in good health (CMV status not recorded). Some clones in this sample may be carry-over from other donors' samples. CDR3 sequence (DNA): TGTGCCAGCATGAAATGGGGCTACACCTTC. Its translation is CASMKWGYTF.